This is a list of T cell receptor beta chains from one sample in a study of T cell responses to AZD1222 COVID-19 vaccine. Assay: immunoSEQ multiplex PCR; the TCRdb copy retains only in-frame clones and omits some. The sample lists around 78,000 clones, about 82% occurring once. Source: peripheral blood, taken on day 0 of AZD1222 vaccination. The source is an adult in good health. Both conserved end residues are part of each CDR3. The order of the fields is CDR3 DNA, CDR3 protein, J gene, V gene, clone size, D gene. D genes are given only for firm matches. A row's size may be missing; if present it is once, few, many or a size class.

cdr3_nt: TGTGCCAGCAGCAGTGGGACTGAAGCTTTCTTT
cdr3_aa: CASSSGTEAFF
j_call: TRBJ1-1
v_call: TRBV12-3/TRBV12-4
clone_size: once
d_call: NA

cdr3_nt: TGTGCCAGCAGTGAAAGGAGCACTGAAGCTTTCTTT
cdr3_aa: CASSERSTEAFF
j_call: TRBJ1-1
v_call: TRBV6-1
clone_size: NA
d_call: NA

cdr3_nt: TGTGCCAGCAGTTTACGAGGGGACGGGGTTGGTCAGCCCCAGCATTTT
cdr3_aa: CASSLRGDGVGQPQHF
j_call: TRBJ1-5
v_call: TRBV27
clone_size: NA
d_call: NA

cdr3_nt: TGCGCCAGCAGCCAGCGGGCAACTAGCGAGTACAATGAGCAGTTCTTC
cdr3_aa: CASSQRATSEYNEQFF
j_call: TRBJ2-1
v_call: TRBV4-1
clone_size: NA
d_call: TRBD2

cdr3_nt: TGTGCCAGTACTAAGACAGGGGACAGCGGCCCCTACAATGAGCAGTTCTTC
cdr3_aa: CASTKTGDSGPYNEQFF
j_call: TRBJ2-1
v_call: TRBV19
clone_size: NA
d_call: TRBD1

cdr3_nt: TGCGCCAGCAGCTTGGGTTTTGGCCAGGGTAACTCACCCCTCCACTTT
cdr3_aa: CASSLGFGQGNSPLHF
j_call: TRBJ1-6
v_call: TRBV5-1
clone_size: NA
d_call: NA

cdr3_nt: TGTGCCAGCTCGCGGGGGACAGGAATAAACACTGAAGCTTTCTTT
cdr3_aa: CASSRGTGINTEAFF
j_call: TRBJ1-1
v_call: TRBV18
clone_size: NA
d_call: TRBD1

cdr3_nt: TGTGCCTGGGATAAGGGGGCGAGGGGGGGCACTGAAGCTTTCTTT
cdr3_aa: CAWDKGARGGTEAFF
j_call: TRBJ1-1
v_call: TRBV30
clone_size: NA
d_call: TRBD1

cdr3_nt: TGTGCCAGCAGCCTGGGACTCCCCGAGGCTGGAAACACCATATATTTT
cdr3_aa: CASSLGLPEAGNTIYF
j_call: TRBJ1-3
v_call: TRBV3-1/TRBV3-2
clone_size: few
d_call: NA

cdr3_nt: TGTGCCAGCAGCTCAAGTCTAAGTAATCAGCCCCAGCATTTT
cdr3_aa: CASSSSLSNQPQHF
j_call: TRBJ1-5
v_call: TRBV7-2
clone_size: few
d_call: NA

cdr3_nt: TGTGCCATCAGTGACCCGGGACTAGCGGGCTATTACAGCTCCTACGAGCAGTACTTC
cdr3_aa: CAISDPGLAGYYSSYEQYF
j_call: TRBJ2-7
v_call: TRBV10-3
clone_size: NA
d_call: TRBD2

cdr3_nt: TGTGCCAGTAGTAATGGTGGCACTAATGAAAAACTGTTTTTT
cdr3_aa: CASSNGGTNEKLFF
j_call: TRBJ1-4
v_call: TRBV19
clone_size: few
d_call: NA

cdr3_nt: TGCGCCAGCAGCCAACAACCCGGGACAGGGGGCCTTGGAAACACCATATATTTT
cdr3_aa: CASSQQPGTGGLGNTIYF
j_call: TRBJ1-3
v_call: TRBV4-3
clone_size: NA
d_call: TRBD1

cdr3_nt: TGTGCCAGCCGCAGGGACGTGAACACCGGGGAGCTGTTTTTT
cdr3_aa: CASRRDVNTGELFF
j_call: TRBJ2-2
v_call: TRBV2
clone_size: NA
d_call: NA

cdr3_nt: TGTGCCAGCAGCGTAGCGAGAGGGGCAGGGACCGGGGAGCTGTTTTTT
cdr3_aa: CASSVARGAGTGELFF
j_call: TRBJ2-2
v_call: TRBV9
clone_size: NA
d_call: NA

cdr3_nt: TGTGCCACCAGCAGAGGGGGTATGGGACTAGGCTATGAGCAGTTCTTC
cdr3_aa: CATSRGGMGLGYEQFF
j_call: TRBJ2-1
v_call: TRBV15
clone_size: NA
d_call: TRBD2

cdr3_nt: TGTGCCAGCAGTTCTCACTACAATGAGCAGTTCTTC
cdr3_aa: CASSSHYNEQFF
j_call: TRBJ2-1
v_call: TRBV6-2/TRBV6-3
clone_size: NA
d_call: NA

cdr3_nt: TGTGCCAGTAGTATAGGGGGCGATTCACCCCTCCACTTT
cdr3_aa: CASSIGGDSPLHF
j_call: TRBJ1-6
v_call: TRBV19
clone_size: NA
d_call: NA

cdr3_nt: TGTGCTAGTGGTCGGTTTAGCGGCGGGGAAACAGATACGCAGTATTTT
cdr3_aa: CASGRFSGGETDTQYF
j_call: TRBJ2-3
v_call: TRBV12-5
clone_size: NA
d_call: NA

cdr3_nt: TGTGCCTGGAGGGCAGGGCGCCTAGAAGCTTTCTTT
cdr3_aa: CAWRAGRLEAFF
j_call: TRBJ1-1
v_call: TRBV30
clone_size: NA
d_call: NA

cdr3_nt: TGTGCCAGCAGCAATGGGGGGGTAACTAATGAAAAACTGTTTTTT
cdr3_aa: CASSNGGVTNEKLFF
j_call: TRBJ1-4
v_call: TRBV21-1
clone_size: NA
d_call: NA

cdr3_nt: TGCGCCAGCAGCCAAGAAACAGGGTTACGCTACGAGCAGTACTTC
cdr3_aa: CASSQETGLRYEQYF
j_call: TRBJ2-7
v_call: TRBV4-3
clone_size: once
d_call: NA

cdr3_nt: TGTGCCAGCAGCTCCCCTACGACAGGGGGCATCTACGAGCAGTACTTC
cdr3_aa: CASSSPTTGGIYEQYF
j_call: TRBJ2-7
v_call: TRBV11-2
clone_size: NA
d_call: TRBD1

cdr3_nt: TGCGCCAGCAAAGGGTTTCTTCGCCAAGAGACCCAGTACTTC
cdr3_aa: CASKGFLRQETQYF
j_call: TRBJ2-5
v_call: TRBV5-1
clone_size: NA
d_call: NA

cdr3_nt: TGTGCCAGCAGCTACGGGACTGGGAAAGAGACCCAGTACTTC
cdr3_aa: CASSYGTGKETQYF
j_call: TRBJ2-5
v_call: TRBV11-2
clone_size: NA
d_call: NA

cdr3_nt: TGTGCCAGCAGTTACCCCAGACAGGGTGTAGAGACCCAGTACTTC
cdr3_aa: CASSYPRQGVETQYF
j_call: TRBJ2-5
v_call: TRBV6-2/TRBV6-3
clone_size: once
d_call: TRBD1

cdr3_nt: TGTGCCAGCAGCGTGAGGTCTACGGGAAACACCATATATTTT
cdr3_aa: CASSVRSTGNTIYF
j_call: TRBJ1-3
v_call: TRBV3-1/TRBV3-2
clone_size: NA
d_call: NA

cdr3_nt: TGCGCCAGCAGGGCTAGCGGGGGGGTGTACTTC
cdr3_aa: CASRASGGVYF
j_call: TRBJ2-5
v_call: TRBV10-2
clone_size: NA
d_call: TRBD2

cdr3_nt: TGTGCCAGCAGCTTATCGGGGGGCGGAAACACCATATATTTT
cdr3_aa: CASSLSGGGNTIYF
j_call: TRBJ1-3
v_call: TRBV7-8
clone_size: NA
d_call: NA

cdr3_nt: TGTGCCTGGAGTGTAATCCTAGCGGGGGGCCAAGAGACCCAGTACTTC
cdr3_aa: CAWSVILAGGQETQYF
j_call: TRBJ2-5
v_call: TRBV30
clone_size: NA
d_call: TRBD2

cdr3_nt: TGCGCCAGCAGCCCTGCGGGGTCCAGCTCCTACAATGAGCAGTTCTTC
cdr3_aa: CASSPAGSSSYNEQFF
j_call: TRBJ2-1
v_call: TRBV5-1
clone_size: few
d_call: NA

cdr3_nt: TGTGCCACCAGCAGACTCGGCATGCAAGAGACCCAGTACTTC
cdr3_aa: CATSRLGMQETQYF
j_call: TRBJ2-5
v_call: TRBV15
clone_size: NA
d_call: NA

cdr3_nt: TGTGCCAGCAGCTCGTACAGGGGCTCTGGAAACACCATATATTTT
cdr3_aa: CASSSYRGSGNTIYF
j_call: TRBJ1-3
v_call: TRBV11-2
clone_size: NA
d_call: TRBD1

cdr3_nt: TGCGCCAGCAGCTTGGGCGGGAGCCTCACAGATACGCAGTATTTT
cdr3_aa: CASSLGGSLTDTQYF
j_call: TRBJ2-3
v_call: TRBV5-1
clone_size: NA
d_call: TRBD2

cdr3_nt: TGTGCCTGGAACAGGGGAGGCAATCAGCCCCAGCATTTT
cdr3_aa: CAWNRGGNQPQHF
j_call: TRBJ1-5
v_call: TRBV30
clone_size: NA
d_call: TRBD1

cdr3_nt: TGTGCCAGCAGCTACAGGGGCGCCGGGGAAAAACTGTTTTTT
cdr3_aa: CASSYRGAGEKLFF
j_call: TRBJ1-4
v_call: TRBV5-6
clone_size: NA
d_call: TRBD1

cdr3_nt: TGTGCCAGCAGCAGGGGCGTCGGTACTGAAGCTTTCTTT
cdr3_aa: CASSRGVGTEAFF
j_call: TRBJ1-1
v_call: TRBV6-5
clone_size: NA
d_call: NA

cdr3_nt: TGCAGTGCTAGTCGCGGGGACGAGCAGTACTTC
cdr3_aa: CSASRGDEQYF
j_call: TRBJ2-7
v_call: TRBV20-1
clone_size: once
d_call: NA

cdr3_nt: TGTGCCAGCAGCTTAGCGGGCCTTTCCTACGAGCAGTACTTC
cdr3_aa: CASSLAGLSYEQYF
j_call: TRBJ2-7
v_call: TRBV7-8
clone_size: NA
d_call: NA

cdr3_nt: TGTGCCATCAGTGACCGACAGGCCGCTCGTGGCAATCAGCCCCAGCATTTT
cdr3_aa: CAISDRQAARGNQPQHF
j_call: TRBJ1-5
v_call: TRBV10-3
clone_size: NA
d_call: NA

cdr3_nt: TGTGCCAGCAGTTTTCCATCCACCGGCGGCAATCAGCCCCAGCATTTT
cdr3_aa: CASSFPSTGGNQPQHF
j_call: TRBJ1-5
v_call: TRBV6-6
clone_size: once
d_call: NA

cdr3_nt: TGTGCCAGCAGTGATGCTTGGACGCCCTACGAGCAGTACTTC
cdr3_aa: CASSDAWTPYEQYF
j_call: TRBJ2-7
v_call: TRBV2
clone_size: NA
d_call: NA

cdr3_nt: TGTGCCAGCAGCCAGAATGAAAAACTGTTTTTT
cdr3_aa: CASSQNEKLFF
j_call: TRBJ1-4
v_call: TRBV2
clone_size: NA
d_call: NA

cdr3_nt: TGTGCCAGCAGTCTTGATCTTACCCGAGGGAGCGAGCAGTACTTC
cdr3_aa: CASSLDLTRGSEQYF
j_call: TRBJ2-7
v_call: TRBV6-6
clone_size: NA
d_call: NA

cdr3_nt: TGTGCCAGCAGTGAACGGGGTTACACCGGGGAGCTGTTTTTT
cdr3_aa: CASSERGYTGELFF
j_call: TRBJ2-2
v_call: TRBV2
clone_size: NA
d_call: NA

cdr3_nt: TGTGCCAGCAGCCACGACCCGGGTGCGGGGGGCGAGTTGGACACTGAAGCTTTCTTT
cdr3_aa: CASSHDPGAGGELDTEAFF
j_call: TRBJ1-1
v_call: TRBV3-1/TRBV3-2
clone_size: NA
d_call: NA

cdr3_nt: TGTGCCAGCCGGACAGGCACGGCTGGAAACACCATATATTTT
cdr3_aa: CASRTGTAGNTIYF
j_call: TRBJ1-3
v_call: TRBV2
clone_size: NA
d_call: TRBD1

cdr3_nt: TGTGCCAGCAGCTTAGCCCACCGGGGAAAGTACAATGAGCAGTTCTTC
cdr3_aa: CASSLAHRGKYNEQFF
j_call: TRBJ2-1
v_call: TRBV7-2
clone_size: few
d_call: NA

cdr3_nt: TGTGCCAGTCTGAACACTGAAGCTTTCTTT
cdr3_aa: CASLNTEAFF
j_call: TRBJ1-1
v_call: TRBV6-5
clone_size: medium-sized
d_call: NA

cdr3_nt: TGCGCCAGCAGCCACCAGGGGGTGGCGAACACTGAAGCTTTCTTT
cdr3_aa: CASSHQGVANTEAFF
j_call: TRBJ1-1
v_call: TRBV5-1
clone_size: NA
d_call: TRBD1

cdr3_nt: TGTGCCAGCAGCTTGGAAAGGACCGGGACCTCCCAGAACATTCAGTACTTC
cdr3_aa: CASSLERTGTSQNIQYF
j_call: TRBJ2-4
v_call: TRBV5-4
clone_size: NA
d_call: NA

cdr3_nt: TGTGCCAGCAGCTCCAGGGGGGTCTATGGCTACACCTTC
cdr3_aa: CASSSRGVYGYTF
j_call: TRBJ1-2
v_call: TRBV11-2
clone_size: NA
d_call: TRBD1

cdr3_nt: TGTGCCATCAGTGGGCTAGCGGATTACAATGAGCAGTTCTTC
cdr3_aa: CAISGLADYNEQFF
j_call: TRBJ2-1
v_call: TRBV10-3
clone_size: NA
d_call: TRBD2

cdr3_nt: TGTGCCACCTTAAACGCCCTAGCGGGAGATCGAGAGACCCAGTACTTC
cdr3_aa: CATLNALAGDRETQYF
j_call: TRBJ2-5
v_call: TRBV2
clone_size: NA
d_call: TRBD2

cdr3_nt: TGTGCCAGCAGCGACGGGCCGGATAGGGGTGCCGGGGAGCTGTTTTTT
cdr3_aa: CASSDGPDRGAGELFF
j_call: TRBJ2-2
v_call: TRBV7-8
clone_size: NA
d_call: NA

cdr3_nt: TGTGCCAGCAGTCCCGGTAGAGGGAACTACGAGCAGTACTTC
cdr3_aa: CASSPGRGNYEQYF
j_call: TRBJ2-7
v_call: TRBV2
clone_size: NA
d_call: NA

cdr3_nt: TGCGCCAGCAGCCTGGACAGGACCTACGAGCAGTACTTC
cdr3_aa: CASSLDRTYEQYF
j_call: TRBJ2-7
v_call: TRBV4-3
clone_size: NA
d_call: TRBD1

cdr3_nt: TGCGCCAGCAGCCAAAAGCCGGCGACAGACCGAATTAATTCACCCCTCCACTTT
cdr3_aa: CASSQKPATDRINSPLHF
j_call: TRBJ1-6
v_call: TRBV4-3
clone_size: once
d_call: NA